The source of this T cell receptor beta chain is a study of blood T cell repertoires in COVID-19. Study overall: Spain, Italy and the United States supplied samples that represented acute and convalescent COVID-19. T cells, B-cell-depleted T cells, or PBMCs provided the cDNA or gDNA that served as material.

In its sample, this clone was seen a few times. Original methodology: Reference gene primer amplification in the assay estimated nucleated cell counts. Assay: immunoSEQ multiplex PCR; the TCRdb copy retains only in-frame clones and omits some. The V and J calls and the clone size are those of that table, but D and trimming were determined from the DNA. The repertoire holds fewer than 120,000 clones, with approximately 80% as singletons. This CDR3 comprises 14 residues. Deletions cut 4 bases from V and 0 bases from J, with 10 bases between. Germline V gives CDR1 ENHRY, CDR2 SYGVKD. The V gene is TRBV10-3, the J gene TRBJ2-7; tentative D call: TRBD2 (6 bases). This receptor was obtained from a woman aged 60-75 years with acute or convalescent COVID-19. The source material was peripheral blood. CDR3 region: CAISAGESSYEQYF. In DNA, the CDR3 is TGTGCCATCAGTGCGGGGGAAAGCTCCTACGAGCAGTACTTC.